A selection of T cell receptor beta chains follows, all from one sample in a study of T cell responses to AZD1222 COVID-19 vaccine. Profiled with immunoSEQ multiplex PCR; TCRdb holds only in-frame clones, not every one. This table has 150,000 to 200,000 clones, approximately 90% appearing once. Sequences were derived from peripheral blood, sampled on day 0 of AZD1222 vaccination. Source of these receptors: an adult in good health. CDR3s include the opening cysteine and the closing phenylalanine or tryptophan. D genes are given only for firm matches. Not every row has a clone size; where given, it reads once, few, many or a size class.

d_call: NA
clone_size: once
v_call: TRBV11-2
j_call: TRBJ1-4
cdr3_aa: CASSLGGLEDEKLFF
cdr3_nt: TGTGCCAGCAGCTTAGGGGGGCTGGAGGATGAAAAACTGTTTTTT

d_call: TRBD2
clone_size: NA
v_call: TRBV9
j_call: TRBJ2-3
cdr3_aa: CASTPSGGTDTQYF
cdr3_nt: TGTGCCAGCACCCCTAGCGGGGGCACAGATACGCAGTATTTT

d_call: NA
clone_size: NA
v_call: TRBV5-1
j_call: TRBJ1-5
cdr3_aa: CASSFQGRDQPQHF
cdr3_nt: TGCGCCAGCAGCTTCCAAGGCCGTGATCAGCCCCAGCATTTT

d_call: NA
clone_size: once
v_call: TRBV18
j_call: TRBJ2-7
cdr3_aa: CASSSQELEQYF
cdr3_nt: TGTGCCAGCTCATCGCAGGAGCTCGAGCAGTACTTC

d_call: TRBD2
clone_size: NA
v_call: TRBV28
j_call: TRBJ2-3
cdr3_aa: CASSSVTAGGADTQYF
cdr3_nt: TGTGCCAGCAGTTCCGTGACAGCGGGAGGAGCAGATACGCAGTATTTT

d_call: NA
clone_size: NA
v_call: TRBV10-3
j_call: TRBJ2-1
cdr3_aa: CAISEVRDEQFF
cdr3_nt: TGTGCCATCAGTGAGGTCAGGGATGAGCAGTTCTTC

d_call: NA
clone_size: NA
v_call: TRBV6-5
j_call: TRBJ1-2
cdr3_aa: CASIMSGRNYGYTF
cdr3_nt: TGTGCCAGCATCATGTCAGGTCGTAACTATGGCTACACCTTC

d_call: TRBD1
clone_size: NA
v_call: TRBV10-2
j_call: TRBJ1-5
cdr3_aa: CASRDRGRNQPQHF
cdr3_nt: TGCGCCAGCCGAGACAGGGGAAGGAATCAGCCCCAGCATTTT

d_call: NA
clone_size: NA
v_call: TRBV18
j_call: TRBJ2-2
cdr3_aa: CASSPGPPANTGELFF
cdr3_nt: TGTGCCAGCTCACCAGGTCCCCCAGCGAACACCGGGGAGCTGTTTTTT

d_call: TRBD1
clone_size: NA
v_call: TRBV18
j_call: TRBJ2-7
cdr3_aa: CASSPPYGTGVHEQYF
cdr3_nt: TGTGCCAGCTCACCACCATACGGGACAGGCGTCCACGAGCAGTACTTC

d_call: NA
clone_size: NA
v_call: TRBV25-1
j_call: TRBJ2-2
cdr3_aa: CASSEPTGNTGELFF
cdr3_nt: TGTGCCAGCAGTGAACCGACAGGGAACACCGGGGAGCTGTTTTTT

d_call: NA
clone_size: NA
v_call: TRBV11-3
j_call: TRBJ2-1
cdr3_aa: CASSYLKAGLSSYNEQFF
cdr3_nt: TGTGCCAGCAGCTATCTGAAGGCGGGGCTGAGCTCCTACAATGAGCAGTTCTTC

d_call: NA
clone_size: NA
v_call: TRBV30
j_call: TRBJ1-1
cdr3_aa: CAWMGSPGVTEAFF
cdr3_nt: TGTGCCTGGATGGGGTCTCCGGGGGTCACTGAAGCTTTCTTT

d_call: NA
clone_size: NA
v_call: TRBV18
j_call: TRBJ1-6
cdr3_aa: CASSEINSPLHF
cdr3_nt: TGTGCCAGCTCAGAAATAAATTCACCCCTCCACTTT

d_call: TRBD1
clone_size: NA
v_call: TRBV19
j_call: TRBJ1-5
cdr3_aa: CASSANRTGRRNQPQHF
cdr3_nt: TGTGCCAGTAGTGCTAATAGGACAGGGAGGCGCAATCAGCCCCAGCATTTT

d_call: TRBD1
clone_size: NA
v_call: TRBV11-3
j_call: TRBJ2-7
cdr3_aa: CASSLEGFWGQGPYEQYF
cdr3_nt: TGTGCCAGCAGCTTAGAAGGTTTTTGGGGACAGGGCCCTTACGAGCAGTACTTC

d_call: NA
clone_size: NA
v_call: TRBV11-1
j_call: TRBJ1-2
cdr3_aa: CASSLAGQSPGYTF
cdr3_nt: TGTGCCAGCAGCTTAGCCGGACAGTCGCCCGGCTACACCTTC

d_call: NA
clone_size: once
v_call: TRBV11-2
j_call: TRBJ2-1
cdr3_aa: CASSSLTGYSQFF
cdr3_nt: TGTGCCAGCAGCTCCCTGACTGGATACTCGCAGTTCTTC

d_call: TRBD2
clone_size: once
v_call: TRBV19
j_call: TRBJ2-1
cdr3_aa: CASNGLAGVVDEQFF
cdr3_nt: TGTGCCAGTAACGGCCTAGCGGGAGTAGTGGATGAGCAGTTCTTC

d_call: TRBD1
clone_size: NA
v_call: TRBV13
j_call: TRBJ2-7
cdr3_aa: CASSLGGTGRLSYEQYF
cdr3_nt: TGTGCCAGCAGCTTAGGGGGGACAGGGAGACTATCCTACGAGCAGTACTTC

d_call: TRBD1
clone_size: once
v_call: TRBV7-3
j_call: TRBJ2-1
cdr3_aa: CASSTQGAGNEQFF
cdr3_nt: TGTGCCAGCAGCACCCAGGGGGCAGGGAATGAGCAGTTCTTC

d_call: NA
clone_size: NA
v_call: TRBV4-2
j_call: TRBJ1-1
cdr3_aa: CASSQGVWENTEAFF
cdr3_nt: TGTGCCAGCAGCCAAGGGGTCTGGGAGAACACTGAAGCTTTCTTT

d_call: TRBD1
clone_size: NA
v_call: TRBV28
j_call: TRBJ1-2
cdr3_aa: CASSRTGGNYGYTF
cdr3_nt: TGTGCCAGCAGTCGAACAGGGGGGAACTATGGCTACACCTTC

d_call: TRBD1
clone_size: NA
v_call: TRBV28
j_call: TRBJ1-2
cdr3_aa: CASSFRQGGGYTF
cdr3_nt: TGTGCCAGCAGTTTCAGGCAGGGGGGTGGCTACACCTTC

d_call: NA
clone_size: few
v_call: TRBV5-8
j_call: TRBJ1-1
cdr3_aa: CASSSIQGVYAEAFF
cdr3_nt: TGTGCCAGCAGCTCCATACAAGGGGTGTATGCTGAAGCTTTCTTT

d_call: NA
clone_size: NA
v_call: TRBV10-2
j_call: TRBJ1-2
cdr3_aa: CASSDSGTPGYYGYTF
cdr3_nt: TGCGCCAGCAGTGACTCCGGGACCCCGGGATACTATGGCTACACCTTC

d_call: TRBD1
clone_size: NA
v_call: TRBV4-1
j_call: TRBJ1-5
cdr3_aa: CASSYIPGDRSQPQHF
cdr3_nt: TGCGCCAGCAGCTACATCCCAGGGGACAGAAGCCAGCCCCAGCATTTT

d_call: NA
clone_size: NA
v_call: TRBV3-1/TRBV3-2
j_call: TRBJ1-1
cdr3_aa: CASSLGGTSFF
cdr3_nt: TGTGCCAGCAGCCTCGGGGGGACATCTTTCTTT

d_call: NA
clone_size: NA
v_call: TRBV18
j_call: TRBJ2-3
cdr3_aa: CASSYEADTQYF
cdr3_nt: TGTGCCAGCTCATACGAAGCAGATACGCAGTATTTT

d_call: NA
clone_size: once
v_call: TRBV7-9
j_call: TRBJ1-1
cdr3_aa: CASSLEVSGISEAFF
cdr3_nt: TGTGCCAGCAGCTTAGAAGTATCGGGCATCTCTGAAGCTTTCTTT